This T cell receptor beta chain originates from a study of blood T cells in healthy people across ages. Study results and caveats: The unknown donor CMV status may have confounded expanded clonotype changes.

Remarks on this clonotype: Its antigen is not identified. A much larger clone lies a single base off, so this may be a read error.

J was trimmed by 8 bases and V by 7 bases; bases with no gene match: 11. The germline V gene has CDR1 DFQATT and CDR2 SNEGSKA (reference sequence). The CDR3 runs to 14 residues. For the second PCR, which ran for roughly 7 to 11 cycles, a sample-barcoded 5' primer and a J-beta primer mix were used. A single record per CDR3 protein comes from TCRdb applying MiXCR to the 5' RACE reads. The sample has about 930,000 distinct CDR3 sequences; under 35% are singletons. This sample also appeared in a second study, on T cells of mothers and their children. From that paper: Mother-child pairs who were related displayed a slightly higher overlap than unrelated pairs, a difference that was non-significant.

Specimen: blood. This chain connects TRBV20-1 to TRBJ1-4, with 9 bases identical to TRBD1. The source of this sequence is a woman aged 40 to 50 in good health. The CDR3: CSGGGGTGREKLFF. The CDR3 bases are TGCAGTGGTGGCGGCGGGACAGGGCGGGAAAAACTGTTTTTT.